This T cell receptor (beta chain) was observed in a study of early T cells in non-severe SARS-CoV-2 infection. A single record per CDR3 protein comes from TCRdb applying MiXCR to the 5' RACE reads. The sample contains tens of thousands of distinct CDR3 sequences, 10% to 15% of which appear only once. This clonotype was detected many times. The specimen sequenced was whole blood. This receptor was taken from an adult who was a healthcare worker with PCR-confirmed SARS-CoV-2 infection or an uninfected control (not recorded which).

The CDR3 is CASSYSSPVYNSPLHF. Written as DNA, the CDR3 is TGTGCCAGCAGTTACTCGTCTCCCGTTTATAATTCACCCCTCCACTTT. The V gene is TRBV6-5, the J gene TRBJ1-6, with D hard to call. The CDR3 sequence is 16 residues long. Germline-derived CDR1 and CDR2 are MNHEY and SVGAGI. Trimming took off 0 bases at V and 4 bases at J, with 10 bases between the two ends.